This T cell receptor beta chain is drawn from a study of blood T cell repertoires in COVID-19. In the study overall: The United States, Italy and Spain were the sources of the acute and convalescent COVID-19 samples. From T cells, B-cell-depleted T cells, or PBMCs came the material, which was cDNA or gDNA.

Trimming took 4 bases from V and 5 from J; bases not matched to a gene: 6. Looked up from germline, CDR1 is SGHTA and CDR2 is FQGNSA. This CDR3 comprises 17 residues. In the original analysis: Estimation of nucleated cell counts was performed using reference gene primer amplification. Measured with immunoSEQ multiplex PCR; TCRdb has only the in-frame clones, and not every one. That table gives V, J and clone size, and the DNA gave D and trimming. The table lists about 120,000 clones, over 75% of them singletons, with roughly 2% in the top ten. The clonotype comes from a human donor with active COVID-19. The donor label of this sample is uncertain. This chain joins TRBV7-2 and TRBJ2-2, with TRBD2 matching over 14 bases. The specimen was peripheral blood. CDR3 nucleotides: TGTGCCAGCAGCTCAACGGGACTAGCGGGAGTTACCGGGGAGCTGTTTTTT. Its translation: CASSSTGLAGVTGELFF.